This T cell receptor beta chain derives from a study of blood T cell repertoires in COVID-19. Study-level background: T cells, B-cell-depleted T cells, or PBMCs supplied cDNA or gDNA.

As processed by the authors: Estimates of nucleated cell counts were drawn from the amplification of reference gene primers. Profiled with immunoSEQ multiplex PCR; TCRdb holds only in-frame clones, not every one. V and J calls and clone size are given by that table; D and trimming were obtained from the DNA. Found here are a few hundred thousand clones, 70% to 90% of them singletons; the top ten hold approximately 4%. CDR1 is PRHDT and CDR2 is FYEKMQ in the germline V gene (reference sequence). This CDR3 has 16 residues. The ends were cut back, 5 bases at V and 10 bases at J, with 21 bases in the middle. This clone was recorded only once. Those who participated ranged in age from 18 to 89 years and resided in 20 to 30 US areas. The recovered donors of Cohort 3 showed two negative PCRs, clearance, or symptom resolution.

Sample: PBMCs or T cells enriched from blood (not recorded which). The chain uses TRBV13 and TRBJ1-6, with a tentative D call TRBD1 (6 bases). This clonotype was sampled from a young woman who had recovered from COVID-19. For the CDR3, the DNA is TGTGCCAGCAGCCCCCGCGGGGGCAGGGCCGGCTCACCCCTCCACTTT. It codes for CASSPRGGRAGSPLHF.